The sequence of this T cell receptor beta chain was determined in a study of response to subunit inactivated influenza vaccine. CDR1 is DFQATT, CDR2 SNEGSKA, per germline (reference sequence). V lost 0 bases and J 4 bases, leaving 3 bases between the germline ends. This CDR3 is built from 11 residues. This clonotype was observed a handful of times. The antigen is unknown. TCRdb independently ran MiXCR on the RT-PCR reads; one entry per CDR3 protein. The sample records 600,000 to 700,000 distinct CDR3 sequences, 11% to 15% being singletons. Study observations and caveats: Every seasonal influenza vaccination brings in few new T cells, the authors suggested.

The receptor's source is a man aged 50-60 years who received an inactivated influenza vaccine. The chain joins TRBV20-1 to TRBJ2-5; D is unresolved. The sample in question was PBMCs from blood, obtained around 14 days before vaccination. CDR3 DNA: TGCAGTGCTAGAGACATAGAGACCCAGTACTTC. Protein: CSARDIETQYF.